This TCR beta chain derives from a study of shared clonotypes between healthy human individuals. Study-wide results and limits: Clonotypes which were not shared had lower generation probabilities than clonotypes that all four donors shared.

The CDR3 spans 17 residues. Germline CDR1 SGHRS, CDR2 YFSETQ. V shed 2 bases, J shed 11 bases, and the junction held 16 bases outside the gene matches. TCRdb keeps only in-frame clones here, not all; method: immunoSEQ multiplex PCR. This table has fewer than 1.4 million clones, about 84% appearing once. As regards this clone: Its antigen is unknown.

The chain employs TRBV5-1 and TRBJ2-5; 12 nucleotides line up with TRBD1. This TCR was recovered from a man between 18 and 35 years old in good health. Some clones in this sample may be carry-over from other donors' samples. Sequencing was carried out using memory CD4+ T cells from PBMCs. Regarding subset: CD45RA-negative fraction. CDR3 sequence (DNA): TGCGCCAGCAGCTTTACGCCGGGACAGGGGGCTTCGCGGGAGCAGTACTTC. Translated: CASSFTPGQGASREQYF.